This TCR beta chain was captured by sequencing in a study of T cell repertoires and Cas9 in healthy adults. The overall study: Characterization of SpCas9-reactive CD4 and CD8 T cells covered multi-effector potency, cytotoxicity and lineage.

Here immunoSEQ multiplex PCR was the method, and the copy in TCRdb shows in-frame clones only, minus some. The sample lists 20,000 to 25,000 clones; roughly nine tenths were seen once. After removal of 7 bases from V and 2 bases from J, the junction contained 5 bases not matched to a gene. There are 13 residues in the CDR3. Germline CDR1 is SNHLY and CDR2 is FYNNEI. Remarks on this clone: Antigen: not known.

Findings of the study overall: Reportedly, SpCas9-reactive effector T cell proliferation and function were mitigated by SpCas9-reactive Tregs in vitro.

The chain uses TRBV2 and TRBJ2-7; 7 nucleotides align to TRBD1. The source of this sequence is a human donor in good health. The sequenced sample consisted of CD4+ effector T cells (CD127+, CD25-, CD137-, CD154-) from PBMCs; culture status not recorded. The CDR3 sequence: CASNRDSPYEQYF. The CDR3 DNA reads TGTGCCAGCAACCGGGACAGTCCCTACGAGCAGTACTTC.